These 22 T cell receptor beta chains were sequenced from one sample in a study of CD8 T cells in Susac syndrome. When the RNA was reverse transcribed, random hexamers were used with an input of roughly 0.45 to 1 ug. TCRdb redid the calling of the immunoSEQ multiplex PCR reads with MiXCR, one entry per CDR3 protein. This table has approximately 190,000 distinct CDR3 sequences, approximately 93% appearing once. The specimen was CD4+ T cells from PBMCs. These receptors were obtained from a human donor in good health.

In this sample, this clonotype turned up once. The chain combines TRBV28 with TRBJ1-2, with TRBD1 identical over 8 bases. Losses at the gene ends were 4 bases for V and 7 bases for J; bases not matched to a gene: 5. CDR3 size: 13 residues. Germline CDR1 is MDHEN and CDR2 is SYDVKM. This chain's CDR3 is CASSYQGAIGYTF. The CDR3 bases are TGTGCCAGCAGTTACCAGGGGGCCATTGGCTACACCTTC.

This rearrangement joins TRBV6-6 to TRBJ2-1; D ambiguous. Trimming left V 6 bases short and J 4 bases short, with 16 bases between. This CDR3 is built from 15 residues. CDR1 is MNHNY and CDR2 is SVGAGI in the germline V gene (reference sequence). The CDR3 DNA sequence: TGTGCCAGCAGCCCTGGTCGAGGACCTTACAATGAGCAGTTCTTC. Protein sequence: CASSPGRGPYNEQFF.

This clonotype was observed a handful of times. This chain connects TRBV7-9 to TRBJ2-7; the D is unclear. V lost 2 bases to trimming and J lost 7 bases, with 15 bases between them. Germline-derived CDR1 and CDR2 are SEHNR and FQNEAQ (reference sequence). The CDR3 has 14 amino acids. The CDR3 DNA follows: TGTGCCAGCAGCTTACAAATTACTGCCTGGGAGCAGTACTTC. As protein: CASSLQITAWEQYF.

With regard to this clonotype: One end of the junction does not line up with germline, which may come from a read error. The chain couples TRBV6-2 or TRBV6-3 to TRBJ1-6; D gene uncertain. This CDR3 spans 13 amino acids. In germline, CDR1 is MNHEY, CDR2 SVGEGT. DNA for the CDR3: TGTGCCAGCAATCAAGTTGTTGGTTCACCCCTCCATTTT. Protein product: CASNQVVGSPLHF.

This chain uses TRBV10-3 with TRBJ1-6, with 7 bases identical to TRBD1. Per the germline V gene, CDR1 is ENHRY and CDR2 is SYGVKD. CDR3 length equals 13 residues. Unmatched junction bases numbered 2, after V lost 6 bases and J lost 6 bases. The CDR3 loop reads CAIRGQSNSPLHF. For the CDR3, the DNA is TGTGCCATCAGGGGACAGAGTAATTCACCCCTCCACTTT.

This rearrangement joins TRBV20-1 to TRBJ2-5, with unresolved D. The germline V and J ends were trimmed by 0 bases and 3 bases, with 8 bases remaining between them. The CDR3 length is 13 residues. CDR1 and CDR2 from the germline V gene are DFQATT and SNEGSKA (reference sequence). Here the CDR3 reads CSARDQWKETQYF. CDR3 sequence (DNA): TGCAGTGCTAGAGATCAATGGAAAGAGACCCAGTACTTC.

This rearrangement joins TRBV19 to TRBJ2-7, with 7 bases matching TRBD1. Germline loops: CDR1 LNHDA, CDR2 SQIVND (reference sequence). CDR3 length equals 10 residues. The CDR3 spells CTGDPREQYV. The CDR3 DNA follows: TGTACAGGGGACCCCAGGGAGCAGTACGTC.

A single count supports this clonotype. The V and J genes are TRBV5-6 and TRBJ2-2; D gene unclear. This CDR3 spans 11 amino acids. Per germline, CDR1 SGHDT and CDR2 YYEEEE. Trimming cost V 9 bases and J 7 bases, with 10 bases left between them. In DNA, the CDR3 is TGTGCCACCTCGGGCGGCGGGGAGCTGTTTTTT. Its translation: CATSGGGELFF.

The rearrangement joins TRBV3-1 to TRBJ1-2; the D is unclear. This CDR3 comprises 14 residues. From germline, CDR1 is LGHDT and CDR2 YNNKEL (reference sequence). V was trimmed by 4 bases and J by 4 bases, leaving 13 bases between them. The CDR3, as DNA: TGTGCCAGCAGCCCAGTGTCGGCAAGCTATGGCTACACCTTC. It encodes CASSPVSASYGYTF.

This rearrangement joins TRBV5-1 to TRBJ2-2, with a weak D call TRBD1 (6 bases). CDR1 is SGHRS and CDR2 is YFSETQ in the germline V gene. The CDR3 is 15 residues long. Trimming left V 2 bases short and J 5 bases short, with 13 bases between. The CDR3, as DNA: TGCGCCAGCAGCTTCGACAGGAGTGGGACCGGGGAGCTGTTTTTT. Its protein is CASSFDRSGTGELFF.

The sample holds one count of this clonotype. CDR3 region: CSVAGVANQPQHF. DNA for the CDR3: TGCAGCGTTGCAGGGGTTGCAAATCAGCCCCAGCATTTT. The chain recombines TRBV29-1 with TRBJ1-5, with a possible D match to TRBD1 (6 bases). Germline V CDR1 and CDR2: SQVTM, ANQGSEA. CDR3 length: 13 amino acids. Deletions cut 4 bases from V and 4 bases from J, with 11 bases between.

The chain links TRBV3-1 to TRBJ1-2; D is undetermined. This CDR3 has 15 residues. The germline V gene has CDR1 LGHDT and CDR2 YNNKEL (reference sequence). The V gene lost 1 base and the J gene lost 4 bases, with 13 bases spanning the gap. The CDR3 region is CASSQGPGVFYGYTF. In nucleotides, the CDR3 is TGTGCCAGCAGCCAAGGCCCCGGGGTCTTCTATGGCTACACCTTC.

This sequence joins TRBV28 and TRBJ1-5, with D unclear. The CDR3 totals 15 residues. Germline lookup yields CDR1 MDHEN and CDR2 SYDVKM. Trimming removed 6 bases from V and 6 bases from J, with 18 bases in between. The CDR3 nucleotides are TGTGCCAGCAGCCCCCGCCTGGGAGGTAGTCAGCCCCAGCATTTT. Translated, it gives CASSPRLGGSQPQHF.

This clonotype was seen just once. The chain recombines TRBV11-2 with TRBJ2-7; 8 nucleotides align to TRBD1. The CDR3 totals 13 residues. J lost 12 bases, V lost 5 bases, and 12 bases had no gene match. Germline V gene sequence: CDR1 SGHAT, CDR2 FQNNGV. The CDR3 nucleotides are TGTGCCAGCAGCCCGGACAGGGAATGGGTAAGGTACTTC. This codes for CASSPDREWVRYF.

The chain employs TRBV28 and TRBJ2-2; 7 bases agree with TRBD2. Germline V lookup: CDR1 MDHEN, CDR2 SYDVKM. The CDR3 loop spans 15 amino acids. V lost 6 bases and J lost 0; bases outside the gene matches: 4. CDR3 sequence: CASRRDYPNTGELFF. The DNA for the CDR3 is TGTGCCAGCAGGAGGGACTATCCGAACACCGGGGAGCTGTTTTTT.

The V and J genes are TRBV27 and TRBJ2-2, with 11 nucleotides matching TRBD2. From germline, CDR1 is MNHEY and CDR2 SMNVEV (reference sequence). This CDR3 is built from 16 residues. Germline trimming cut 7 bases from V and 5 bases from J; bases unmatched to any gene: 9. This chain's CDR3 is CASKLAGAPKTGELFF. Here the CDR3 DNA reads TGTGCCAGCAAACTAGCGGGGGCTCCCAAAACCGGGGAGCTGTTTTTT.

The rearrangement links TRBV2 to TRBJ2-6, with TRBD1 identical over 9 bases. The V gene end was trimmed by 5 bases and the J gene end by 0 bases; junction bases not matched to a gene: 11. The germline V gene has CDR1 SNHLY and CDR2 FYNNEI. CDR3 size: 19 residues. The DNA for the CDR3 is TGTGCCAGCAGTCAACACCGGGGGACAGGGCACTCTGGGGCCAACGTCCTGACTTTC. Translated: CASSQHRGTGHSGANVLTF.

The V call is TRBV2, the J call TRBJ1-5; D unclear. Trimming left V 6 bases short and J 2 bases short, with 11 bases between. The CDR3 is 14 residues long. Germline lookup yields CDR1 SNHLY and CDR2 FYNNEI. CDR3 nucleotide sequence: TGTGCCAGCAGGCCCTCCGAGGGCAATCAGCCCCAGCATTTT. Amino acid sequence: CASRPSEGNQPQHF. Together with reference TRBV2 and TRBJ1-5, the CDR3 gives the full variable domain: EPEVTQTPSHQVTQMGQEVILRCVPISNHLYFYWYRQILGQKVEFLVSFYNNEISEKSEIFDDQFSVERPDGSNFTLKIRSTKLEDSAMYFCASRPSEGNQPQHFGDGTRLSIL.

This chain connects TRBV6-6 to TRBJ2-3, with D hard to call. The CDR3 is made up of 14 amino acids. Germline V gives CDR1 MNHNY, CDR2 SVGAGI (reference sequence). V was clipped by 6 bases and J by 1 base, with 11 bases between them. The CDR3 region is CASRLLGGTDTQYF. CDR3 in DNA: TGTGCCAGCAGACTACTGGGCGGCACAGATACGCAGTATTTT.

This chain connects TRBV7-9 to TRBJ2-2, with D unclear. Germline loops: CDR1 SEHNR, CDR2 FQNEAQ (reference sequence). Trimming left V 5 bases short and J 3 bases short, with 7 bases between. There are 13 residues in the CDR3. The CDR3 loop is CASSLLDTGELFF. The CDR3 region has the DNA TGTGCCAGCAGCCTCCTGGACACCGGGGAGCTGTTTTTT.

The chain uses TRBV29-1 and TRBJ1-2, with 7 bases that match TRBD1. The germline gives CDR1 SQVTM, CDR2 ANQGSEA. V shed 6 bases and J 2 bases; nucleotides not matched to a gene: 3. The length of the CDR3 is 12 residues. The CDR3 here is CSVPTGNYGYTF. Written as DNA, the CDR3 is TGCAGCGTCCCGACAGGGAACTATGGCTACACCTTC.

The chain links TRBV5-1 to TRBJ2-3; 11 positions agree with TRBD1. V dropped 4 bases and J dropped 4; count of bases not matched to a gene: 5. Germline V lookup: CDR1 SGHRS, CDR2 YFSETQ. The length of the CDR3 is 15 residues. The CDR3 region has the DNA TGCGCCAGCAGCAACGGACAGGGGGCGCCAGATACGCAGTATTTT. Its protein is CASSNGQGAPDTQYF.